This is a list of T cell receptor beta chains from one sample in a study of blood T cell repertoires in COVID-19. Clones were read by immunoSEQ multiplex PCR, and TCRdb kept only the in-frame ones, dropping some. The sample records over 110,000 clones, around 82% being singletons. The sequencing input was PBMCs or T cells enriched from blood (not recorded which). Receptors were obtained from a man between 50 and 59 years old in a cohort exposed to, infected with or recovered from COVID-19 (not recorded which). Both conserved end residues are part of each CDR3. D genes are given only for firm matches. A clone size is listed for some rows: how often the clone was seen (once, few, many), or a class if it is expanded.

cdr3_aa cdr3_nt d_call v_call clone_size j_call
CATSREGGNTEAFF TGTGCCACCAGCAGAGAAGGGGGGAACACTGAAGCTTTCTTT - TRBV15 - TRBJ1-1
CASSQGWSEAFF TGTGCCAGTAGTCAGGGGTGGTCTGAAGCTTTCTTT - TRBV19 - TRBJ1-1
CASSQRESQETQYF TGTGCCAGCTCACAGCGGGAGAGTCAAGAGACCCAGTACTTC TRBD2 TRBV11-3 once TRBJ2-5
CASNWGPSTGELFF TGTGCCAGCAATTGGGGGCCCAGCACCGGGGAGCTGTTTTTT - TRBV2 - TRBJ2-2
CASSLREVDTEKLFF TGTGCCAGCAGCTTAAGGGAGGTGGACACTGAAAAACTGTTTTTT - TRBV7-9 once TRBJ1-4
CASRVDTDLDQPQHF TGCGCCAGCAGAGTGGACACCGATTTAGATCAGCCCCAGCATTTT - TRBV10-1 - TRBJ1-5
CASSIAGTYNEQFF TGTGCCAGCAGCATAGCGGGAACCTACAATGAGCAGTTCTTC TRBD2 TRBV27 - TRBJ2-1
CASSLTSGEFF TGTGCCAGCAGCTTAACTAGCGGAGAGTTCTTC TRBD2 TRBV11-2 few TRBJ2-1
CASSSNSNSNQPQHF TGTGCCAGCAGTTCAAACAGTAACAGCAATCAGCCCCAGCATTTT - TRBV6-5 - TRBJ1-5
CASSPQGGQPQHF TGTGCCAGCTCGCCGCAGGGAGGTCAGCCCCAGCATTTT - TRBV18 - TRBJ1-5
CASSLGQDNEQFF TGTGCCAGCAGCTTAGGGCAGGACAATGAGCAGTTCTTC - TRBV13 - TRBJ2-1
CASTPGTVQETQYF TGTGCCTCTACCCCCGGGACAGTACAGGAGACCCAGTACTTC TRBD1 TRBV30 - TRBJ2-5
CASSRPANTGELFF TGTGCCAGCAGCCGCCCGGCGAACACCGGGGAGCTGTTTTTT - TRBV7-2 - TRBJ2-2
CSVDLMGGGYEQYF TGCAGCGTTGACCTCATGGGGGGGGGCTACGAGCAGTACTTC TRBD2 TRBV29-1 - TRBJ2-7
CASSYLTTEQYF TGTGCCAGTAGTTACCTGACAACCGAGCAGTACTTC - TRBV6-2/TRBV6-3 - TRBJ2-7
CASTGQGAGYGYTF TGTGCCAGCACCGGACAGGGGGCGGGCTATGGCTACACCTTC TRBD1 TRBV2 few TRBJ1-2
CASSSLAGARISTDTQYF TGCGCCAGCAGCTCACTAGCGGGGGCTAGAATTAGCACAGATACGCAGTATTTT TRBD2 TRBV4-1 - TRBJ2-3
CASSFDSYNEQFF TGTGCCAGCAGTTTCGACAGCTACAATGAGCAGTTCTTC - TRBV12-3/TRBV12-4 few TRBJ2-1
CASSQEAGASYNEQFF TGTGCCAGCTCTCAGGAGGCGGGGGCTTCCTACAATGAGCAGTTCTTC - TRBV9 - TRBJ2-1
CASSLEEDHSQDTQYF TGCGCCAGCAGCTTGGAGGAGGACCATTCCCAGGATACGCAGTATTTT - TRBV5-1 - TRBJ2-3
CASTPQGFYGYTF TGTGCCAGCACCCCACAGGGGTTCTATGGCTACACCTTC TRBD1 TRBV12-3/TRBV12-4 few TRBJ1-2
CASSRGLANEQYF TGTGCCAGCAGCCGGGGACTAGCGAACGAGCAGTACTTC TRBD2 TRBV5-4 once TRBJ2-7
CASSLAHSYEQYF TGTGCCAGCAGCTTAGCACACAGCTACGAGCAGTACTTC - TRBV7-9 - TRBJ2-7